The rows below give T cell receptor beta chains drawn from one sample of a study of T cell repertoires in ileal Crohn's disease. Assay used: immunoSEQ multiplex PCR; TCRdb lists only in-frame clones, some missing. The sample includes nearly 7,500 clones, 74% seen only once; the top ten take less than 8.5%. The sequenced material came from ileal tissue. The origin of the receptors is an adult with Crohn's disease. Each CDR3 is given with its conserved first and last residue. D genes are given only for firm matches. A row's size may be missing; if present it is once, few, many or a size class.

CASSPRTGDGYTF	TGTGCCAGCTCACCAAGGACAGGGGATGGCTACACCTTC	TRBV18	TRBJ1-2	TRBD1	few
CASSERELLYEQYF	TGTGCCAGCAGTGAAAGGGAGCTCCTCTACGAGCAGTACTTC	TRBV2	TRBJ2-7	-	-
CASSPQPGRESAFF	TGTGCCAGCAGCCCCCAGCCTGGGAGGGAATCAGCTTTCTTT	TRBV7-6	TRBJ1-1	-	-
CASSLAWERGTDTQYF	TGTGCCAGCAGTTTAGCTTGGGAGAGGGGCACAGATACGCAGTATTTT	TRBV27	TRBJ2-3	-	once
CASSNSGEETQYF	TGCGCCAGCAGCAACAGCGGTGAAGAGACCCAGTACTTC	TRBV5-1	TRBJ2-5	-	-
CSVTGTGSYEQYF	TGCAGCGTCACCGGGACAGGTTCCTACGAGCAGTACTTC	TRBV29-1	TRBJ2-7	TRBD1	once
CASRFLGSGDTEAFF	TGCGCCAGCAGATTCCTCGGGTCTGGCGACACTGAAGCTTTCTTT	TRBV5-1	TRBJ1-1	-	once
CASSPRTGGGYTF	TGTGCCAGCAGCCCTCGGACGGGAGGCGGCTACACCTTC	TRBV14	TRBJ1-2	-	-
CACTGGTGYSQPQHF	TGTGCCTGCACGGGAGGGACAGGGTATAGTCAGCCCCAGCATTTT	TRBV19	TRBJ1-5	TRBD1	-
CASSLVGYEQYF	TGTGCCAGCAGCTTAGTCGGGTACGAGCAGTACTTC	TRBV11-2	TRBJ2-7	-	-
CAISGQGNQPQHF	TGTGCCATCAGTGGACAGGGTAATCAGCCCCAGCATTTT	TRBV10-3	TRBJ1-5	TRBD1	-
CASSFTAADTQYF	TGTGCCAGCAGTTTTACCGCGGCAGATACGCAGTATTTT	TRBV6-5	TRBJ2-3	-	-
CASSPGLGNTIYF	TGTGCCAGCTCACCAGGGCTCGGAAACACCATATATTTT	TRBV18	TRBJ1-3	-	few
CASRRDRGVSGYTF	TGTGCCAGCAGGCGCGACAGGGGCGTCAGCGGCTACACCTTC	TRBV6-5	TRBJ1-2	TRBD1	-
CASSLGLTGGRWGYTF	TGTGCCAGCAGCTTAGGGTTGACAGGGGGACGTTGGGGCTACACCTTC	TRBV7-2	TRBJ1-2	TRBD1	-
CASSATRETQYF	TGTGCCAGCAGCGCCACCCGGGAGACCCAGTACTTC	TRBV9	TRBJ2-5	-	once
CAISDRWYYGYTF	TGTGCCATCAGTGACAGATGGTACTATGGCTACACCTTC	TRBV10-3	TRBJ1-2	-	-
CASRVQANYGYTF	TGTGCCAGCAGGGTCCAGGCTAACTATGGCTACACCTTC	TRBV2	TRBJ1-2	-	-
CASRPRYRVDEQYF	TGTGCCAGCCGCCCCCGGTATCGGGTCGACGAGCAGTACTTC	TRBV27	TRBJ2-7	-	-
CASRPRGDNSPLHF	TGCGCCAGCAGGCCCAGGGGGGATAATTCACCCCTCCACTTT	TRBV5-1	TRBJ1-6	TRBD1	-
CASSVAPGTSGGAPDTQYF	TGTGCCAGCAGCGTAGCTCCAGGGACTAGCGGGGGGGCCCCAGATACGCAGTATTTT	TRBV9	TRBJ2-3	TRBD2	-
CASSFGEGTGETQYF	-	TRBV6-5	TRBJ2-5	-	few
CASSQGQGQPQHF	TGCGCCAGCAGCCAAGGACAGGGACAGCCCCAGCATTTT	TRBV4-3	TRBJ1-5	TRBD1	few
CASSVYAVSGEQYF	TGTGCCAGCAGCGTATACGCCGTTTCGGGGGAGCAGTACTTC	TRBV9	TRBJ2-7	-	once
CASSQLLGETQYF	TGCGCCAGCAGCCAGTTACTAGGAGAGACCCAGTACTTC	TRBV4-1	TRBJ2-5	-	-
CASSDRGQGRTEAFF	TGTGCCAGCAGCGACAGGGGGCAAGGGCGAACTGAAGCTTTCTTT	TRBV6-1	TRBJ1-1	TRBD1	-
CASRKGQGGANEQFF	TGTGCCAGCAGGAAGGGACAGGGGGGTGCCAATGAGCAGTTCTTC	TRBV27	TRBJ2-1	TRBD1	-
CASKDRNTEAFF	TGTGCCAGCAAGGACAGGAACACTGAAGCTTTCTTT	TRBV6-5	TRBJ1-1	-	-
CAITHREDQPQHF	TGTGCCATTACACACAGGGAAGATCAGCCCCAGCATTTT	TRBV6-1	TRBJ1-5	-	-
CASSSLGTRVDGYTF	TGTGCCAGCAGTTCTCTAGGGACACGGGTTGATGGCTACACCTTC	TRBV28	TRBJ1-2	-	-
CASSLVGGPHEQYF	TGTGCCAGCAGCTTAGTTGGGGGCCCCCACGAGCAGTACTTC	TRBV7-2	TRBJ2-7	-	-
CASSLGRGDNTEAFF	TGCGCCAGCAGCTTGGGCAGGGGCGATAACACTGAAGCTTTCTTT	TRBV5-1	TRBJ1-1	-	-
CAWSRGQGATYEQYF	TGTGCCTGGAGTAGGGGACAGGGGGCCACCTACGAGCAGTACTTC	TRBV30	TRBJ2-7	TRBD1	-
CASSEREGKNIQYF	TGTGCCAGCAGTGAGAGGGAGGGCAAAAACATTCAGTACTTC	TRBV25-1	TRBJ2-4	TRBD2	once
CASSQVTGGGYYNEQFF	TGCGCCAGCAGCCAAGTCACGGGCGGGGGGTACTACAATGAGCAGTTCTTC	TRBV4-1	TRBJ2-1	TRBD2	-
CATATGTPNTEAFF	TGTGCCACCGCGACAGGGACACCCAACACTGAAGCTTTCTTT	TRBV10-3	TRBJ1-1	TRBD1	-
CASSPTAVPNEQFF	TGTGCCAGCAGCCCGACTGCTGTTCCCAATGAGCAGTTCTTC	TRBV6-4	TRBJ2-1	-	once
CSGWASGRGGRDEQFF	TGCAGCGGGTGGGCTAGCGGACGGGGCGGGCGCGATGAGCAGTTCTTC	TRBV29-1	TRBJ2-1	TRBD2	-
CASSEGRNAETQYF	TGTGCCAGCAGTGAGGGCAGGAACGCAGAGACCCAGTACTTC	TRBV2	TRBJ2-5	-	-
CASRTRQNSPLHF	TGTGCCAGCAGAACCCGACAGAATTCACCCCTCCACTTT	TRBV6-1	TRBJ1-6	-	-
CASSQESGDRGTSGEQYF	TGCGCCAGCAGCCAAGAAAGCGGGGACAGGGGAACTTCGGGTGAGCAGTACTTC	TRBV4-3	TRBJ2-5	TRBD1	-
CASSTPRQGPSYGYTF	TGTGCCAGTAGTACCCCCCGGCAGGGGCCTTCCTATGGCTACACCTTC	TRBV19	TRBJ1-2	-	-
CASTLTEGGGANEKLFF	TGTGCCAGCACCCTAACGGAGGGAGGGGGGGCCAATGAAAAACTGTTTTTT	TRBV7-9	TRBJ1-4	-	-
CASSVGGGIADTQYF	TGTGCCAGCAGCGTAGGGGGGGGGATCGCAGATACGCAGTATTTT	TRBV9	TRBJ2-3	TRBD2	-
CASSPSLAVFTGELFF	TGTGCCAGCAGCCCTTCCTTAGCGGTATTCACCGGGGAGCTGTTTTTT	TRBV14	TRBJ2-2	-	-
CAWSVRVNEQFF	TGTGCCTGGAGTGTCCGCGTAAATGAGCAGTTCTTC	TRBV30	TRBJ2-1	-	-
CASSQASGGPNEQFF	TGCGCCAGCAGCCAAGCGAGCGGGGGGCCGAATGAGCAGTTCTTC	TRBV4-3	TRBJ2-1	TRBD2	-
CASTRPGDDNQPQHF	TGTGCCAGTACTCGTCCAGGGGATGACAATCAGCCCCAGCATTTT	TRBV19	TRBJ1-5	-	-
CASSYGGTNTEAFF	TGTGCCAGCAGTTACGGGGGGACGAACACTGAAGCTTTCTTT	TRBV6-5	TRBJ1-1	-	-